The clone carrying this T cell receptor beta chain was recorded a few times. The antigen is unknown. Second-dose intervals near 4 or 12 weeks were combined. The sample comes from a study of T cell responses to AZD1222 COVID-19 vaccine. The germline V gene encodes CDR1 LGHNA and CDR2 YNFKEQ. The ends lost 0 bases at V and 7 bases at J; junction bases unmatched: 3. This CDR3 is built from 15 residues. The method was immunoSEQ multiplex PCR; TCRdb's version includes in-frame clones alone and lacks a portion of them. The table includes 250,000 to 300,000 clones, almost 95% detected once. Study-wide findings and caveats: Mapped onto spike, vaccine-associated CD4 TCRs spanned it and were dominant at 160-218 and 743-854. There were mostly white British donors and more females than males, and clonal diversity was possibly underestimated. Spike-specific TCR breadth rose after two AZD1222 doses, and depth rose as well.

The chain combines TRBV4-2 with TRBJ1-4, with TRBD1 identical over 9 bases. The material was peripheral blood, obtained 28 days after the second AZD1222 dose. The TCR comes from an adult who received the AZD1222 COVID-19 vaccine. The CDR3 DNA reads TGTGCCAGCAGCCAAGATCCGGGACAGGGTGAAAAACTGTTTTTT. Amino acids: CASSQDPGQGEKLFF.